This entry is about one T cell receptor beta chain. TCRdb reprocessed the RT-PCR reads via MiXCR and lists one record per CDR3 protein. The sample includes around 700,000 distinct CDR3 sequences, approximately 14% of them seen just once. Germline CDR1 reads DFQATT; CDR2 reads SNEGSKA (reference sequence). CDR3 length equals 14 residues. With V trimmed by 6 bases and J by 5 bases, 12 bases remained unmatched. Sequences were obtained from memory CD4+ T cells from blood. The TCR was taken from a female donor in good health, serving as a healthy control. The chain recombines TRBV20-1 with TRBJ2-7; 8 nucleotides match TRBD1. The CDR3 region is CSADDRGRGNEQYF. CDR3 sequence (DNA): TGCAGTGCCGACGACAGGGGAAGAGGCAACGAGCAGTACTTC.